This T cell receptor (beta chain) was recorded in a study of brain T cells in children with intractable seizures. Method: immunoSEQ multiplex PCR; TCRdb's copy keeps in-frame clones and lacks some. The repertoire holds 62,000 or so clones, with about 96% as singletons. This CDR3 is built from 13 residues. V shed 5 bases and J shed 1 base, with 9 bases lying between them. Per germline, CDR1 PRHDT and CDR2 FYEKMQ (reference sequence). This clone appeared once. Surgery cases with the highest brain T cell transcript signatures were chosen for sequencing. This receptor was obtained from a boy under two years old with focal cortical dysplasia and intractable seizures. This chain links TRBV13 with TRBJ2-7; no firm D call. The source was peripheral blood, collected at surgery. The CDR3 coding sequence is TGTGCCAGCAGCACCTGGGATTCCTACGAGCAGTACTTC. Residues: CASSTWDSYEQYF.